The 24 T cell receptor beta chains below were found in one sample sequenced in a study of CD8 T cells in ankylosing spondylitis (dated by TCRdb to 2016 to 2017). Library method: 5' RACE. Instrument used: Illumina HiSeq 2500. TCRdb reworked the public reads: Q25 trimming with fastp, MiXCR clone assembly, productive beta chains retained. Merged by CDR3 protein, the rows form single entries marked with the most common genes and DNA. The sample table shows 350,000 or so distinct CDR3 sequences, and roughly 10% are seen once. The top ten clones comprise around 8.4% of the sample. Sequenced: blood, either unsorted or a sorted T cell fraction (not recorded which). The receptors originated from a female donor with ankylosing spondylitis or in good health (not recorded which).

This clonotype came up many times. This rearrangement joins TRBV27 to TRBJ1-1, with 9 bases aligning to TRBD1. CDR1 and CDR2 from the germline V gene are MNHEY and SMNVEV (reference sequence). Unmatched junction bases numbered 7, after V lost 6 bases and J lost 5 bases. CDR3 length: 14 amino acids. This chain's CDR3 is CASRPGTGPTEAFF. The CDR3 DNA sequence: TGTGCCAGCAGGCCCGGGACAGGGCCGACTGAAGCTTTCTTT.

The table lists this clonotype with many counts. The rearrangement uses TRBV29-1 and TRBJ2-7; a weak D match, TRBD2 (5 bases). With 8 bases removed from V and 3 bases from J, the gap between germline ends came to 14 bases. Germline V lookup: CDR1 SQVTM, CDR2 ANQGSEA. The CDR3 has 12 amino acids. The CDR3 nucleotides are TGCAGCACCCGGGAAAGCAACTACGAGCAGTACTTC. It yields the protein CSTRESNYEQYF.

At least ten counts were recorded for this clonotype. This sequence joins TRBV20-1 and TRBJ2-3; TRBD2 is a possible D gene (5 bases). The germline V gene has CDR1 DFQATT and CDR2 SNEGSKA (reference sequence). Between the trimmed V and J ends, which lost 3 bases and 6 bases, there was a span of 16 bases. The CDR3 loop spans 14 amino acids. The CDR3 region is CSARGIVRVDTQYF. The CDR3 DNA sequence: TGCAGTGCTAGGGGAATCGTGAGGGTGGATACGCAGTATTTT.

The CDR3 DNA reads as TGTGCCCGCAATTTAAGTGCCACGGATACGCAGTATTTT. It yields the protein CARNLSATDTQYF. The V and J genes are TRBV12-3 or TRBV12-4 and TRBJ2-3; no firm D call. This CDR3 contains 13 residues. V shed 11 bases and J shed 6 bases, with 18 bases lying between them.

This clonotype was detected many times. V gene TRBV7-2 combines with J gene TRBJ2-5, with D perhaps TRBD2 (5 bases). V shed 0 bases and J shed 1 base, with 21 bases lying between them. Germline V gives CDR1 SGHTA, CDR2 FQGNSA. The CDR3 spans 19 residues. In DNA, the CDR3 is TGTGCCAGCAGCTTAGCACGGAATAGAGAGCGGACCATCCAAGAGACCCAGTACTTC. Protein sequence: CASSLARNRERTIQETQYF.

In regard to this clonotype: The missing conserved phenylalanine or tryptophan at the end of this CDR3 makes a read error likely. The chain has TRBV7-7 and TRBJ2-7, with 10 bases lining up with TRBD1. Looked up from germline, CDR1 is SSHAT and CDR2 is FNYEAQ (reference sequence). This CDR3 comprises 14 residues. V lost 5 bases, J lost 3 bases, and 4 bases stayed unmatched. As DNA, the CDR3 is TGTGCCAGCAGCCCCGGGACAGGGGTCTACGAGCAGTACCTC. Translation: CASSPGTGVYEQYL.

This clonotype has at least ten counts. The rearrangement joins TRBV29-1 to TRBJ1-5; a possible D gene is TRBD1 (5 bases). Germline V gene sequence: CDR1 SQVTM, CDR2 ANQGSEA. V lost 7 bases and J 6 bases, leaving 13 bases between the germline ends. The length of the CDR3 is 12 residues. CDR3 sequence: CSAGDLGQPQHF. In nucleotides, the CDR3 is TGCAGCGCCGGGGACCTGGGTCAGCCCCAGCATTTT.

This clonotype has ten or more counts. The CDR3 bases are TGTGCCAGCAGCTTGGAGGTGGGGCTGGGTGAAAAACTGTTTTTT. It is translated as CASSLEVGLGEKLFF. The chain couples TRBV5-5 to TRBJ1-4; tentative D call: TRBD1 (5 bases). Trimming cost V 0 bases and J 7 bases, with 13 bases left between them. The germline V gene encodes CDR1 SGHKS and CDR2 YYEKEE (reference sequence). The CDR3 extends over 15 amino acids.

In DNA form, the CDR3 reads TGTGCCAGCAGCCCCCCGGTAGGGGAGCTGTTTTTT. This codes for CASSPPVGELFF. The chain links TRBV28 to TRBJ2-2, with D unresolved. CDR3 length: 12 residues. The germline V and J ends were trimmed by 6 bases and 8 bases, with 10 bases remaining between them. The germline V gene encodes CDR1 MDHEN and CDR2 SYDVKM.

This clonotype occurred a few times. It may be a read error: a sequence one base away is much more abundant. V and J are TRBV29-1 and TRBJ1-2, with 9 bases lining up with TRBD1. Per the germline V gene, CDR1 is SQVTM and CDR2 is ANQGSEA. The CDR3 sequence is 13 residues long. The CDR3 is CSAGTGPDYGDTF. The CDR3 DNA sequence: TGCAGCGCAGGGACAGGGCCGGACTATGGCGACACCTTC.

This clonotype was counted between two and nine times. The J gene is TRBJ2-7, the V gene TRBV20-1, with 13 positions matching TRBD2. The germline V gene has CDR1 DFQATT and CDR2 SNEGSKA (reference sequence). V shed 5 bases, J shed 7 bases, and the junction held 11 bases outside the gene matches. The CDR3 length is 15 residues. CDR3 nucleotide sequence: TGCAGTGCTGCCCTAAGACTAGCGGGAGGTCAAGAGCAGTACTTC. It translates to CSAALRLAGGQEQYF.

This clonotype appeared many times. The chain carries TRBV29-1 and TRBJ2-2; TRBD1 agrees at 7 bases. The CDR3 spans 14 residues. The ends lost 1 base at V and 1 base at J; junction bases unmatched: 0. The germline gives CDR1 SQVTM, CDR2 ANQGSEA. DNA of the CDR3: TGCAGCGTTGAAGGGACAGGGAACACCGGGGAGCTGTTTTTT. Residues: CSVEGTGNTGELFF.

In its sample, this clonotype was seen a few times. CDR3 sequence reads: CASSPRWERTIYNEQFF. CDR3 DNA: TGTGCCAGCAGTCCTAGGTGGGAGCGGACGATCTACAATGAGCAGTTCTTC. V and J are TRBV12-3 or TRBV12-4 and TRBJ2-1, with D possibly being TRBD2 (5 bases). This CDR3 is built from 17 residues. Trimming stripped 5 bases from V and 3 bases from J, with 20 bases between.

This clonotype was observed many times. The J gene is TRBJ2-2, the V gene TRBV5-8; D may be TRBD1 (5 bases). Germline V lookup: CDR1 SGHTS, CDR2 YDEGEE. The CDR3 has 11 residues. Written as DNA, the CDR3 is TGTGCGTCACAGGCTGCACCGGGGCTGTTTTTT. Protein: CASQAAPGLFF.

This clonotype appeared many times. The V and J genes are TRBV2 and TRBJ2-2; D gene ambiguous. Trimming shortened V by 7 bases and J by 8 bases, and 8 bases separated the two germline ends. The CDR3 has 11 residues. Looked up from germline, CDR1 is SNHLY and CDR2 is FYNNEI. CDR3 nucleotide sequence: TGTGCCAGCACTATGGGTGGGGAGCTGTTTTTT. Protein product: CASTMGGELFF. The full variable domain, completed using reference TRBV2 and TRBJ2-2, is EPEVTQTPSHQVTQMGQEVILRCVPISNHLYFYWYRQILGQKVEFLVSFYNNEISEKSEIFDDQFSVERPDGSNFTLKIRSTKLEDSAMYFCASTMGGELFFGEGSRLTVL.

This clonotype was observed a few times. The chain links TRBV20-1 to TRBJ2-1; 12 bases are a match to TRBD2. The V and J ends lost 4 bases and 7 bases, in that order; junction bases with no gene match: 8. The CDR3 spans 15 residues. Germline values: CDR1 DFQATT, CDR2 SNEGSKA (reference sequence). The CDR3: CSAILGLAGRNEQFF. CDR3 coding DNA: TGCAGTGCTATTCTGGGACTAGCGGGTCGGAATGAGCAGTTCTTC.

In its sample, this clonotype was seen a few times. The chain recombines TRBV5-1 with TRBJ1-1; the D gene is possibly TRBD1 (5 bases). Germline V gene sequence: CDR1 SGHRS, CDR2 YFSETQ. Deletions cut 0 bases from V and 7 bases from J, with 13 bases between. The CDR3 length is 14 residues. The CDR3 DNA sequence: TGCGCCAGCAGCTTGGCACTATCGGGACTTGAAGCTTTCTTT. Protein: CASSLALSGLEAFF.

This clonotype was recorded many times. The V gene is TRBV5-1, the J gene TRBJ2-2, with D possibly TRBD1 on 6 matching bases. The V gene lost 4 bases and the J gene lost 2 bases, with 12 bases spanning the gap. Germline CDR1 reads SGHRS; CDR2 reads YFSETQ. CDR3 size: 15 residues. The CDR3 reads CASSTGQTNTGELFF. The CDR3 bases are TGCGCCAGCAGCACTGGACAGACCAACACCGGGGAGCTGTTTTTT.

In its sample, this clonotype was seen many times. This chain uses TRBV20-1 with TRBJ2-1; D is unresolved. V dropped 6 bases and J dropped 4 bases, with 13 bases sitting between them. The CDR3 is 13 amino acids. CDR1 is DFQATT, CDR2 SNEGSKA, per germline (reference sequence). CDR3 sequence reads: CSASPIQYNEQFF. The CDR3 DNA follows: TGCAGTGCCAGTCCTATTCAATACAATGAGCAGTTCTTC.

This clonotype was seen at least ten times. The chain combines TRBV6-1 with TRBJ1-1; 8 positions match TRBD1. After removal of 11 bases from V and 5 bases from J, the junction contained 7 bases not matched to a gene. Germline-derived CDR1 and CDR2 are MNHNS and SASEGT. This CDR3 contains 12 residues. CDR3 in DNA: TGTGCCTCGAGGACAGGGCTGACTGAAGCTTTCTTT. This sequence encodes CASRTGLTEAFF.

This clonotype was counted at least ten times. This chain links TRBV5-6 with TRBJ2-7, with 8 positions matching TRBD1. CDR3 size: 16 residues. Germline trimming cut 0 bases from V and 6 bases from J; bases unmatched to any gene: 11. Per germline, CDR1 SGHDT and CDR2 YYEEEE. The CDR3 sequence is CASSLGQGARPLEQYF. The CDR3 coding sequence is TGTGCCAGCAGCTTGGGGCAGGGGGCCCGTCCTCTCGAGCAGTACTTC.

The rearrangement links TRBV5-1 to TRBJ2-3, with a weak D call TRBD1 (7 bases). The germline V gene has CDR1 SGHRS and CDR2 YFSETQ. This CDR3 region has 14 residues. Trimming cost V 6 bases and J 5 bases, with 16 bases left between them. The CDR3 DNA is TGCGCCAGCAAATCTGGAGGGGGCGGAGATACGCAGTATTTT. This sequence encodes CASKSGGGGDTQYF.

This clonotype was detected only a few times. This chain uses TRBV5-5 with TRBJ1-2, with a tentative D call TRBD1 (5 bases). The CDR3 loop spans 12 amino acids. V was shortened by 3 bases and J by 8 bases, with 11 bases between the two germline ends. CDR1 and CDR2 (germline): SGHKS, YYEKEE (reference sequence). This CDR3 is CASSSRVEGYTF. The DNA for the CDR3 is TGTGCCAGCAGCTCCAGGGTGGAAGGCTACACCTTC.

The genes are TRBV3-1 and TRBJ1-6, with D tentatively TRBD1 (5 bases). The V end lost 4 bases, the J end lost 2 bases, and 12 bases lay between the germline ends. The CDR3 length is 16 residues. CDR1 is LGHDT and CDR2 is YNNKEL in the germline V gene (reference sequence). The CDR3 here is CASSPTGTTYNSPLHF. The CDR3 DNA sequence: TGTGCCAGCAGCCCGACGGGGACCACCTATAATTCACCCCTCCACTTT.